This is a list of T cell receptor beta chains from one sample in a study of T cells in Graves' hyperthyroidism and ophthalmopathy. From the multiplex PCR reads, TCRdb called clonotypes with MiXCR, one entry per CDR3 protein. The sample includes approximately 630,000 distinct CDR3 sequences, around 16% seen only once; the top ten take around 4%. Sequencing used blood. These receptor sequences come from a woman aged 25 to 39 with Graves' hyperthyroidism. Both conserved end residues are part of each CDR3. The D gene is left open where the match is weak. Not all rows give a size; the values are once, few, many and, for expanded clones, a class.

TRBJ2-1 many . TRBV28 CASSPPSGRLSYNEQFF TGTGCCAGCAGTCCCCCCAGTGGGCGGCTCTCCTACAATGAGCAGTTCTTC
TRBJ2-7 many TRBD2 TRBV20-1 CSARFLLAGGSQDEQYF TGCAGTGCTCGCTTCCTCCTAGCGGGAGGCAGTCAGGACGAGCAGTACTTC
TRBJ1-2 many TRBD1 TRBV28 CASSLTGTGYGYTF TGTGCCAGCAGTTTGACAGGGACCGGCTATGGCTACACCTTC
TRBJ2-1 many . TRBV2 CASSRAFWYNEQFF TGTGCCAGCAGCCGGGCTTTTTGGTACAATGAGCAGTTCTTC
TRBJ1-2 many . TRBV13 CASSLGRGRANYGYTF TGTGCCAGCAGCTTAGGCCGGGGGAGGGCTAACTATGGCTACACCTTC
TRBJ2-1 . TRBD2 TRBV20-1 CSAKLGLALPPAYEQFF TGCAGTGCGAAGCTGGGACTAGCCCTTCCTCCCGCTTATGAGCAGTTCTTC
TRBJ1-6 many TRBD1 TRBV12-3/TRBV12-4 CASSLGQTRPPLHF TGTGCCAGCAGCTTGGGACAGACGAGGCCACCCCTCCACTTT
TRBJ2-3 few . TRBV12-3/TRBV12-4 CASSFGHLVTDTQYF TGTGCCAGCAGTTTTGGTCACCTCGTTACAGATACGCAGTATTTT
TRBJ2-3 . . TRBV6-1 CASSPPGRWSTDTQYF TGTGCCAGCAGTCCCCCCGGGAGATGGAGCACAGATACGCAGTATTTT
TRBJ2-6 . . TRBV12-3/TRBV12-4 CASGGLTGASVLTF TGTGCCAGCGGGGGGTTAACTGGGGCCAGCGTCCTGACTTTC
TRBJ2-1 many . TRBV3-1 CASSQGLGAHNEQFF TGTGCCAGCAGCCAAGGGCTTGGAGCGCACAATGAGCAGTTCTTC
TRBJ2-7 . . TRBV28 CATGSGSYEQYF TGTGCCACCGGCAGCGGGTCATACGAGCAGTACTTC
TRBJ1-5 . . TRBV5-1 CASSLEGGSFQPQHF TGCGCCAGCAGCTTGGAGGGGGGCTCGTTTCAGCCCCAGCATTTT
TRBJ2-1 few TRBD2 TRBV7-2 CASSLAGATYNEQFF TGTGCCAGCAGCCTAGCGGGAGCCACCTACAATGAGCAGTTCTTC
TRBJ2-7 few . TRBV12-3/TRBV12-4 CASSLGGLLSEQYF TGTGCCAGCAGTTTAGGGGGACTCCTTTCCGAGCAGTACTTC
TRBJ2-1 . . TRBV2 CASSELQGSYNEQFF TGTGCCAGCAGTGAATTACAGGGCTCCTACAATGAGCAGTTCTTC
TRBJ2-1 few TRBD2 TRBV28 CASTPFGTSGFNEQFF TGTGCCAGCACCCCATTTGGGACTAGCGGGTTCAATGAGCAGTTCTTC
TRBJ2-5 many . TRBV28 CASSLGTEQETQYF TGTGCCAGCAGTTTGGGGACCGAACAAGAGACCCAGTACTTC
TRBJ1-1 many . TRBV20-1 CSARPWNTEAFF TGCAGTGCTCGACCCTGGAACACTGAAGCTTTCTTT
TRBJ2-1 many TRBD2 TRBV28 CASSSGLAGGSYNEQFF TGTGCCAGCAGTTCTGGACTAGCGGGAGGGTCCTACAATGAGCAGTTCTTC
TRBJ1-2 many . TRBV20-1 CSATLQGGYGYTF TGCAGTGCTACTCTCCAAGGAGGCTATGGCTACACCTTC
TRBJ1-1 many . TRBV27 CASRHERQAIAEAFF TGTGCCAGCAGACACGAAAGACAGGCTATCGCTGAAGCTTTCTTT
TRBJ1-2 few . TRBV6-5 CASSYYEAVGVDYGYTF TGTGCCAGCAGTTACTACGAGGCAGTGGGAGTGGACTATGGCTACACCTTC
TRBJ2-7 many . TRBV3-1 CASSQVSGYEQYF TGTGCCAGCAGCCAAGTTAGTGGGTACGAGCAGTACTTC
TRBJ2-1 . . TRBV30 CAWSMTPTSISYNEQFF TGTGCCTGGAGTATGACACCGACTAGTATCTCCTACAATGAGCAGTTCTTC
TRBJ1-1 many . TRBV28 CASSIDSMNTEAFF TGTGCCAGCAGCATTGACAGCATGAACACTGAAGCTTTCTTT
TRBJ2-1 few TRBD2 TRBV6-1 CASNWGLEKTNEQFF TGTGCCAGCAATTGGGGACTAGAAAAAACCAATGAGCAGTTCTTC
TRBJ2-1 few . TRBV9 CASSARRHEQFF TGTGCCAGCAGCGCCCGGAGGCATGAGCAGTTCTTC
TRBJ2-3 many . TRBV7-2 CASSLDRATDTQYF TGTGCCAGCAGCTTAGACCGGGCCACAGATACGCAGTATTTT
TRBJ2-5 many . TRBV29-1 CSVEDNQETQYF TGCAGCGTTGAGGACAACCAAGAGACCCAGTACTTC
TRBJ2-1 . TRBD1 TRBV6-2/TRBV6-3 CASRKGTGEFF TGTGCCAGCCGAAAGGGGACAGGGGAGTTCTTC
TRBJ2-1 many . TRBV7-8 CASSLGTLGRIEQFF TGTGCCAGCAGCTTAGGGACTCTGGGTCGGATTGAGCAGTTCTTC
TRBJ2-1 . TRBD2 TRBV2 CASSKRLAGGSNEQFF TGTGCCAGCAGTAAAAGACTAGCGGGAGGGTCCAATGAGCAGTTCTTC
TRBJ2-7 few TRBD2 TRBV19 CASNLAGDYEQYF TGTGCCAGTAATCTAGCGGGAGATTACGAGCAGTACTTC
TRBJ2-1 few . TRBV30 CAWSSGTYIVGNEQFF TGTGCCTGGAGTTCCGGGACCTATATCGTCGGCAATGAGCAGTTCTTC
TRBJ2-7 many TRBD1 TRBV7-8 CASSLLPGTGDEQYF TGTGCCAGCAGCTTACTCCCCGGGACAGGGGACGAGCAGTACTTC
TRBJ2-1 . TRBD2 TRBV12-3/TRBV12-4 CASSLGAGWVAGGGNEQFF TGTGCCAGCAGTTTAGGGGCAGGTTGGGTAGCGGGAGGGGGCAATGAGCAGTTCTTC
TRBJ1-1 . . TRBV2 CVSSRLQGEAFF TGTGTCAGCAGCAGGCTGCAGGGTGAAGCTTTCTTT
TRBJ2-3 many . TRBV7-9 CASSLGGIADTQYF TGTGCCAGCAGCTTAGGAGGTATCGCAGATACGCAGTATTTT
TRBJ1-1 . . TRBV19 CASTRAQGFTEAFF TGTGCCAGTACCCGGGCACAGGGCTTCACTGAAGCTTTCTTT
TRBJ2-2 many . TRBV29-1 CSVKLARGNTGELFF TGCAGCGTTAAGCTAGCTAGGGGAAACACCGGGGAGCTGTTTTTT
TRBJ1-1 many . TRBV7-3 CASSLTFQNTEAFF TGTGCCAGCAGCTTAACGTTCCAGAACACTGAAGCTTTCTTT
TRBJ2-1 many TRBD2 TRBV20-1 CSADGTSGGRGNEQFF TGCAGTGCGGACGGGACTAGCGGGGGGAGGGGCAATGAGCAGTTCTTC
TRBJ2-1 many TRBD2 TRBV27 CASSFTGGEYNEQFF TGTGCCAGCAGTTTTACGGGAGGGGAGTACAATGAGCAGTTCTTC
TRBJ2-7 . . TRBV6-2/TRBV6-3 CASSYVQGGYEQYF TGTGCCAGCAGTTACGTCCAGGGTGGCTACGAGCAGTACTTC
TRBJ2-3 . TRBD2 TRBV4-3 CASSHQAGGTDTQYF TGCGCCAGCAGCCACCAAGCGGGAGGTACAGATACGCAGTATTTT
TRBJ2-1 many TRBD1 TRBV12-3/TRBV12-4 CASSLRLPGQVYNEQFF TGTGCCAGCAGCCTACGCCTCCCGGGACAGGTCTACAATGAGCAGTTCTTC
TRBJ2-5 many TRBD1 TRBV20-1 CSASKDRDQETQYF TGCAGTGCTAGTAAAGACAGGGACCAGGAGACCCAGTACTTC
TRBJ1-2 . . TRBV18 CASSPVGIVTGTNYGYTF TGTGCCAGCTCACCAGTAGGGATCGTGACAGGCACTAACTATGGCTACACCTTC
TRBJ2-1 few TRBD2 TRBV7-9 CASRTSGRADEQFF TGTGCCTCCCGGACTAGCGGGAGAGCTGATGAGCAGTTCTTC
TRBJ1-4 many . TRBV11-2 CASSPGVNEKLFF TGTGCCAGCAGCCCCGGAGTCAATGAAAAACTGTTTTTT
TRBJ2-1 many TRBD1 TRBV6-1 CASSEFRTGTGGRNEQFF TGTGCCAGCAGTGAATTTAGGACCGGGACAGGGGGCCGGAATGAGCAGTTCTTC
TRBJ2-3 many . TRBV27 CASSFLDQTPDTQYF TGTGCCAGCAGTTTTTTGGACCAAACCCCAGATACGCAGTATTTT
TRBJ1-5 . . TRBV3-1 CAGSQDRLNQPQHF TGTGCCGGCAGCCAAGACAGACTCAATCAGCCCCAGCATTTT
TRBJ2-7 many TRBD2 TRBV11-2 CASSLGLPETYEQYF TGTGCCAGCAGCTTGGGACTACCCGAGACCTACGAGCAGTACTTC
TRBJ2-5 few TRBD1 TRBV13 CASSPRDRDQETQYF TGTGCCAGCAGCCCAAGGGACAGGGACCAAGAGACCCAGTACTTC
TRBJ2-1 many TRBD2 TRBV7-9 CASSLVSGSMNEQFF TGTGCCAGCAGCTTAGTTAGCGGGAGTATGAATGAGCAGTTCTTC
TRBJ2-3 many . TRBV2 CASNPDSATDTQYF TGTGCCAGCAACCCCGACTCCGCCACAGATACGCAGTATTTT
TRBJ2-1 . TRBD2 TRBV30 CAWRGPLAGAYNEQFF TGTGCCTGGAGAGGACCACTAGCGGGAGCCTACAATGAGCAGTTCTTC
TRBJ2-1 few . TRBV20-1 CSARDLNSLVNEQFF TGCAGTGCTAGAGATTTAAATAGTCTGGTCAATGAGCAGTTCTTC